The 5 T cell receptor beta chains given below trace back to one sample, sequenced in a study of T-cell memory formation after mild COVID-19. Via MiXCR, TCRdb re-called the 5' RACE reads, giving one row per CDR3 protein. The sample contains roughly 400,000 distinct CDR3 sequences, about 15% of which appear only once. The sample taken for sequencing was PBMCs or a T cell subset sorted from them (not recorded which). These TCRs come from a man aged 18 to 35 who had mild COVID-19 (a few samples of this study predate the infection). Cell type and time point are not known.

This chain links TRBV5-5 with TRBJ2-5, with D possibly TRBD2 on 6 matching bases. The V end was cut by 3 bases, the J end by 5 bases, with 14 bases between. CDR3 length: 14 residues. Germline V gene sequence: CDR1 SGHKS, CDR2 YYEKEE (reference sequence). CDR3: CASSSTGLLETQYF. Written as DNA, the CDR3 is TGTGCCAGCAGCTCCACGGGACTGCTGGAGACCCAGTACTTC.

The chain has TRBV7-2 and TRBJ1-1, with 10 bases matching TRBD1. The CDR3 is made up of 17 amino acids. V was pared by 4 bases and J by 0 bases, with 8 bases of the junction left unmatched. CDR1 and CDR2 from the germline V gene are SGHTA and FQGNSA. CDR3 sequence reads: CASSYRDRGFMNTEAFF. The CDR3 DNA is TGTGCCAGCAGCTACCGGGACAGGGGCTTCATGAACACTGAAGCTTTCTTT. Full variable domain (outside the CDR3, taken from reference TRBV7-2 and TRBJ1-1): GAGVSQSPSNKVTEKGKDVELRCDPISGHTALYWYRQSLGQGLEFLIYFQGNSAPDKSGLPSDRFSAERTGGSVSTLTIQRTQQEDSAVYLCASSYRDRGFMNTEAFFGQGTRLTVV.

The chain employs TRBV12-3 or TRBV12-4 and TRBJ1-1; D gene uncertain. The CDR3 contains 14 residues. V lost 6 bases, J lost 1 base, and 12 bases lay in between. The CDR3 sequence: CASSLLTPNTEAFF. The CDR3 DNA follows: TGTGCCAGCAGCCTGTTAACCCCGAACACTGAAGCTTTCTTT.

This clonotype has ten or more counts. The DNA of the CDR3 is TGTGCCAGCAGCGTCGACTGGAACACTGAAGCTTTCTTT. It specifies CASSVDWNTEAFF. V gene TRBV9 combines with J gene TRBJ1-1, with D uncertain. The germline V gene encodes CDR1 SGDLS and CDR2 YYNGEE. The V and J ends lost 2 bases and 1 base respectively, with 6 bases between them. The CDR3 is 13 residues long.

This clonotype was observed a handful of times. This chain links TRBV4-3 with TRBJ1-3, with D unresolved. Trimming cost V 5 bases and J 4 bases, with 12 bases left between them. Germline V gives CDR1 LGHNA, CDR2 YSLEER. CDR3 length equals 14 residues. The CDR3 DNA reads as TGCGCCAGCAGCGACTCCGCATCGGGAAACACCATATATTTT. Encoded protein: CASSDSASGNTIYF.